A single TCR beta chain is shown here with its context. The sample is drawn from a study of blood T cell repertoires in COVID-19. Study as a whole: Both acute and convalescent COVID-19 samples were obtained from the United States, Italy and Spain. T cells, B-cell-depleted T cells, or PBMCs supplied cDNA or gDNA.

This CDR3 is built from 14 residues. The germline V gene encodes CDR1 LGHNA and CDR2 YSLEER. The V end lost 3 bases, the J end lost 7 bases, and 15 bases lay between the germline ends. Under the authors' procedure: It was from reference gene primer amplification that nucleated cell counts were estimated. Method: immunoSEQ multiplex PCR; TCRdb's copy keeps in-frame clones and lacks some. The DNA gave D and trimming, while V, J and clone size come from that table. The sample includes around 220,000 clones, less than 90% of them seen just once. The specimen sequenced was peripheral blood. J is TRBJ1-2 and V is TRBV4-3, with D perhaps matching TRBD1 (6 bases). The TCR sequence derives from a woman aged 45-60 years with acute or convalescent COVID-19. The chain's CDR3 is CASSHIVGGVGYTF. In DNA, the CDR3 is TGCGCCAGCAGCCACATCGTAGGGGGTGTTGGCTACACCTTC.